This is a list of T cell receptor beta chains from one sample in a study of beta chain features in type 1 diabetes. Sequencing used immunoSEQ multiplex PCR; TCRdb keeps in-frame clones, though not all of them. The sample yields more than 300,000 clones, roughly 12% seen once. The specimen sequenced was naive CD4+ T cells from blood. These receptor sequences come from a woman younger than 35 with type 1 diabetes. CDR3s include the opening cysteine and the closing phenylalanine or tryptophan. The D gene is left open where the match is weak. The size entry is marked missing in some rows and otherwise reads once, few, many or a size class.

>11|NA|TRBJ2-7|TRBV20-1|NA
TGCAGTGCTAGAGGGGCAATTGAGCAGTACTTC
CSARGAIEQYF
>14|TRBD2|TRBJ2-1|TRBV5-4|few
TGTGCCAGCAGTCGGACTAGCGACCACAATGAGCAGTTCTTC
CASSRTSDHNEQFF
>14|NA|TRBJ2-1|TRBV7-2|few
TGTGCCAGCAGCTGGCGGGACCCCTACAATGAGCAGTTCTTC
CASSWRDPYNEQFF
>13|NA|TRBJ2-1|TRBV10-3|NA
TGTGCCATCAGCCAGGACAGAAACAATGAGCAGTTCTTC
CAISQDRNNEQFF
>13|NA|TRBJ2-7|TRBV28|NA
TGTGCCAGCAGTTTAGAGCTAGCAGGCGAGCAGTACTTC
CASSLELAGEQYF
>13|NA|TRBJ1-1|TRBV2|few
TGTGCCAGCACCCCTACAGGGCCCCCTGAAGCTTTCTTT
CASTPTGPPEAFF
>15|TRBD1|TRBJ2-7|TRBV19|NA
TGTGCCAGTAGTCGGACCGGGACAGCCTCCTACGAGCAGTACTTC
CASSRTGTASYEQYF
>14|NA|TRBJ2-7|TRBV11-2|NA
TGTGCCAGCAGCTTAGGCGGGGACTCCTACGAGCAGTACTTC
CASSLGGDSYEQYF
>12|NA|TRBJ2-5|TRBV6-5|few
TGTGCCAGCAGGCCCAACGGGGAGACCCAGTACTTC
CASRPNGETQYF
>16|TRBD2|TRBJ2-1|TRBV5-4|NA
TGTGCCAGCAGCACACGTAGCGGGAGGCCCTACAATGAGCAGTTCTTC
CASSTRSGRPYNEQFF